These T cell receptor beta chains were read from a single sample in a study of T-cell memory formation after mild COVID-19. MiXCR, applied by TCRdb to the 5' RACE reads, yields one record per CDR3 protein. The sample has some 300,000 distinct CDR3 sequences, more than 20% seen once; the top ten hold 21%. Source material: PBMCs or a T cell subset sorted from them (not recorded which). The receptor set was obtained from a man younger than 35 who had mild COVID-19 (a few samples of this study predate the infection). Cell type and time point are not known. CDR3s include the opening cysteine and the closing phenylalanine or tryptophan. Each record gives: V gene, D gene, J gene, clone size, CDR3 DNA, CDR3 protein. D genes are given only for firm matches. Only part of the rows carry a size: once, few, many, or a class if the clone is expanded.

TRBV5-4	NA	TRBJ1-1	NA	TGTGCCAGCAGCCCCCCAAGCAACACTGAAGCTTTCTTT	CASSPPSNTEAFF
TRBV7-2	NA	TRBJ2-3	NA	TGTGCCAGCAGCTTAGTGGCGGGGGCAACGGAAGGGCAGTATTTT	CASSLVAGATEGQYF
TRBV21-1	NA	TRBJ1-1	NA	TGTGCCAGACAACTTAAAAGGACTGAAGCTTTCTTT	CARQLKRTEAFF
TRBV5-5	TRBD1	TRBJ2-2	few	TGTGCCAGCAGCTCCGGGACAGTGAACACCGGGGAGCTGTTTTTT	CASSSGTVNTGELFF
TRBV9	TRBD1	TRBJ1-1	NA	TGTGCCAGCAGCGCCCAGGGGGCCACTGAAGCTTTCTTT	CASSAQGATEAFF
TRBV27	NA	TRBJ2-2	many	TGTGCCAGCAGTTTGTGGGGGACCGGGGAGCTGTTTTTT	CASSLWGTGELFF
TRBV4-3	NA	TRBJ2-1	NA	TGCGCCAGCAGCCCCGGGGGGTACCGGGACATCGGTCCTGAGCAGTTCTTC	CASSPGGYRDIGPEQFF
TRBV3-1	NA	TRBJ2-3	NA	TGTGCCAGCAGCCGGCCCGGGACTGGGACAGATACGCAGTATTTT	CASSRPGTGTDTQYF
TRBV5-1	NA	TRBJ2-1	few	TGCGCCAGCAGCCCCTCGTTGGGGCCACGACATGAGCAGTTCTTC	CASSPSLGPRHEQFF
TRBV15	TRBD2	TRBJ2-1	many	TGTGCCACCAGCAGGGGACTAGGGGAGGGCAATGAGCAGTTCTTC	CATSRGLGEGNEQFF
TRBV20-1	NA	TRBJ1-2	few	TGCAGTGCTTTTTCTACTAGGGGCCACGGGAGCTATGGCTACACCTTC	CSAFSTRGHGSYGYTF
TRBV7-2	TRBD1	TRBJ2-2	many	TGTGCCAGCAGCTGGACAGGGATCGACGGGGAGCTGTTTTTT	CASSWTGIDGELFF
TRBV11-3	NA	TRBJ2-2	few	TGTGCCAGCAGCTTACAATGGGCCGGGGAGCTGTTTTTT	CASSLQWAGELFF
TRBV20-1	TRBD1	TRBJ1-5	NA	TGCAGTGCTACGCCAGGGGGCGCGTCTGGTCAGCCCCAGCATTTT	CSATPGGASGQPQHF
TRBV28	TRBD2	TRBJ2-1	NA	TGTGCCAGCAGTTCACTAGCGGGGATCAATGAGCAGTTCTTC	CASSSLAGINEQFF
TRBV7-3	NA	TRBJ2-3	few	TGTGCCAGCAGCTTAAGGGGGAATACGCAGTATTTT	CASSLRGNTQYF
TRBV11-1	TRBD1	TRBJ2-1	NA	TGTGCCAGCAGCTCTCGACAGGGTGGTAAGAATGAGCAGTTCTTC	CASSSRQGGKNEQFF
TRBV7-9	NA	TRBJ1-4	few	TGTGCCAGCAGCTCTTTAGGGACTCGGGGGTTTAATGAAAAACTGTTTTTT	CASSSLGTRGFNEKLFF
TRBV6-5	NA	TRBJ1-5	few	TGTGCCAGCAGTTATCAGGGTTGGAATCAGCCCCAGCATTTT	CASSYQGWNQPQHF
TRBV7-8	TRBD1	TRBJ1-1	NA	TGTGCCAGCAGGCGACAGGGAACCGGAACTGAAGCTTTCTTT	CASRRQGTGTEAFF
TRBV10-3	TRBD1	TRBJ2-1	few	TGTGCCATCAGGAGAGGGACAGAAAATGAGCAGTTCTTC	CAIRRGTENEQFF
TRBV27	NA	TRBJ2-5	NA	TGTGCCAGCAGAAATAAGCAGGGGGGTCGAGAGACCCAGTACTTC	CASRNKQGGRETQYF